These 16 T cell receptor beta chains were sequenced from one sample in a study of identical twins. TCRdb re-analysed the 5' RACE reads in MiXCR, keeping a single row per CDR3 protein. The sample includes roughly 570,000 distinct CDR3 sequences, 9% to 10% of them seen just once. The data were also submitted as part of a second study, on yellow fever vaccine responses in identical twins.

The sample was PBMCs. Receptors were obtained from a woman younger than 30 in good health.

This clonotype was picked up a small number of times. The chain carries TRBV12-3 or TRBV12-4 and TRBJ2-2; 9 positions match TRBD2. The CDR3 is 19 amino acids. Trimming at V came to 4 bases and at J to 1 base, leaving 13 bases not matched to a gene. CDR3 DNA sequence: TGTGCCAGCAGTTCTGGACTAGCGCCAAGAGGTGGGAACACCGGGGAGCTGTTTTTT. It specifies CASSSGLAPRGGNTGELFF.

This clonotype was found a few times. CDR3 nucleotides: TGTGCCAGCAGCTCAGGGCCAGCGGGGCTTCTTGAGACCCAGTACTTC. Protein product: CASSSGPAGLLETQYF. This chain links TRBV7-2 with TRBJ2-5, with TRBD2 identical over 7 bases. This CDR3 has 16 residues. The V gene end was trimmed by 4 bases and the J gene end by 5 bases; junction bases not matched to a gene: 13. The germline CDR1 and CDR2 sequences are SGHTA and FQGNSA.

This clonotype was recorded a few times. This sequence joins TRBV30 and TRBJ2-1, with TRBD1 matching over 9 bases. Trimming removed 3 bases from V and 10 bases from J; junction bases left unmatched: 10. Germline-derived CDR1 and CDR2 are GTSNPN and SVGIG (reference sequence). This CDR3 region has 14 residues. CDR3 coding DNA: TGTGCCTGGAGGGGACAGGGTGGGTTCGTCGAGCAGTTCTTC. Translation gives CAWRGQGGFVEQFF.

This clonotype was detected ten times or more. The V call is TRBV7-9, the J call TRBJ2-2; 10 nucleotides agree with TRBD1. The V segment lost 3 bases and the J segment 4 bases; nucleotides outside the gene matches: 2. CDR3 length: 15 residues. Germline CDR1 SEHNR, CDR2 FQNEAQ (reference sequence). The CDR3 sequence: CASSFDRGLTGELFF. The CDR3 DNA reads as TGTGCCAGCAGCTTCGACAGGGGGCTCACCGGGGAGCTGTTTTTT. Full variable domain (rest looked up from reference TRBV7-9 and TRBJ2-2): DTGVSQNPRHKITKRGQNVTFRCDPISEHNRLYWYRQTLGQGPEFLTYFQNEAQLEKSRLLSDRFSAERPKGSFSTLEIQRTEQGDSAMYLCASSFDRGLTGELFFGEGSRLTVL.

This clonotype was detected only a few times. The chain joins TRBV5-1 to TRBJ2-1, with no clear D. There are 13 residues in the CDR3. CDR1 is SGHRS, CDR2 YFSETQ, per germline. Trimming shortened V by 2 bases and J by 6 bases, and 9 bases separated the two germline ends. CDR3 in DNA: TGCGCCAGCAGCTTAGGCCAGGTCAATGAGCAGTTCTTC. Its translation: CASSLGQVNEQFF.

The rearrangement joins TRBV16 to TRBJ2-7; possible D gene TRBD2, 6 bases. From germline, CDR1 is KGHSY and CDR2 FQNENV. The V gene lost 3 bases and the J gene lost 2 bases, with 17 bases spanning the gap. CDR3 length: 16 residues. The CDR3 DNA follows: TGTGCCAGCAGCCAGCGGGACGGTGACCCGACCTACGAGCAGTACTTC. It encodes CASSQRDGDPTYEQYF.

The CDR3 sequence: CSAHPPQGDTQYF. CDR3 DNA sequence: TGCAGTGCCCACCCTCCCCAGGGTGATACGCAGTATTTT. This chain links TRBV20-1 with TRBJ2-3; TRBD1 is a possible D gene (5 bases). This CDR3 region has 13 residues. The germline V gene encodes CDR1 DFQATT and CDR2 SNEGSKA (reference sequence). The V and J ends lost 6 bases and 6 bases respectively, with 16 bases between them.

This clonotype occurred a few times. The genes are TRBV11-2 and TRBJ2-1; D not certain. CDR3 length equals 15 residues. Trimming pared 3 bases from V and 0 bases from J, leaving 9 bases between. Germline values: CDR1 SGHAT, CDR2 FQNNGV. Written as DNA, the CDR3 is TGTGCCAGCAGCTTTTCTGCAAGCTCCTACAATGAGCAGTTCTTC. This translates into CASSFSASSYNEQFF.

This clonotype was observed many times. The genes are TRBV7-2 and TRBJ2-7; TRBD2 matches 8 bases. J lost 2 bases, V lost 4 bases, and 4 bases had no gene match. The V gene's germline CDR1 is SGHTA and CDR2 FQGNSA. The CDR3 is 14 residues long. The CDR3 nucleotides are TGTGCCAGCAGCTCATTAGCGGGAACCTACGAGCAGTACTTC. Translated: CASSSLAGTYEQYF. Looking up the rest from reference TRBV7-2 and TRBJ2-7 gives the full variable domain: GAGVSQSPSNKVTEKGKDVELRCDPISGHTALYWYRQSLGQGLEFLIYFQGNSAPDKSGLPSDRFSAERTGGSVSTLTIQRTQQEDSAVYLCASSSLAGTYEQYFGPGTRLTVT.

The chain links TRBV7-2 to TRBJ2-1; 13 nucleotides match TRBD2. Germline lookup yields CDR1 SGHTA and CDR2 FQGNSA. V was pared by 8 bases and J by 8 bases, with 12 bases of the junction left unmatched. The CDR3 has 16 residues. CDR3 in DNA: TGTGCCAGCCGCCTACGACTAGCGGGAGGTGTCGATGAGCAGTTCTTC. Amino acids: CASRLRLAGGVDEQFF.

This clonotype was counted at least ten times. This chain uses TRBV5-1 with TRBJ2-7; the D is unclear. The germline gives CDR1 SGHRS, CDR2 YFSETQ. Trimming stripped 1 base from V and 5 bases from J, with 4 bases between. This CDR3 contains 11 residues. Here the CDR3 reads CASSLINEQYF. In nucleotides, the CDR3 is TGCGCCAGCAGCTTGATTAACGAGCAGTACTTC.

The sample holds many counts of this clonotype. V is TRBV27 and J is TRBJ2-1; TRBD1 aligns across 9 bases. Germline CDR1 and CDR2: MNHEY and SMNVEV (reference sequence). The length of the CDR3 is 14 residues. V gave up 5 bases and J gave up 14 bases; unmatched junction bases: 13. The CDR3 coding sequence is TGTGCCAGCAGTGACATAAGGGACCGGGACAGGGAGTTCTTC. Amino acid sequence: CASSDIRDRDREFF.

Many counts were recorded for this clonotype. The chain links TRBV4-3 to TRBJ2-4; D gene unclear. The V and J ends lost 1 base and 0 bases respectively, with 4 bases between them. The CDR3 has 14 amino acids. Germline V gives CDR1 LGHNA, CDR2 YSLEER. The CDR3 sequence: CASSQALAKNIQYF. CDR3 in DNA: TGCGCCAGCAGCCAAGCCCTAGCCAAAAACATTCAGTACTTC.

This clonotype was observed a handful of times. DNA of the CDR3: TGTGCCACCAGCAGAGATGCTAAATCGAAGCGTGTAGCAGATACGCAGTATTTT. Translating it yields CATSRDAKSKRVADTQYF. The rearrangement joins TRBV15 to TRBJ2-3, with D uncertain. This CDR3 is built from 18 residues. Germline V lookup: CDR1 LNHNV, CDR2 YYDKDF (reference sequence). V lost 0 bases and J lost 4, with 20 bases in between.

This chain links TRBV10-1 with TRBJ2-1, with 7 bases aligning to TRBD2. The germline gives CDR1 WNHNN, CDR2 SYGVQD (reference sequence). The CDR3 sequence is 15 residues long. Germline trimming cut 8 bases from V and 4 bases from J; bases unmatched to any gene: 11. The CDR3 region is CASSHGLADYNEQFF. DNA of the CDR3: TGCGCCAGCTCCCACGGGCTAGCGGATTACAATGAGCAGTTCTTC.

This clonotype was detected ten times or more. The chain employs TRBV5-5 and TRBJ2-7, with unresolved D. Germline values: CDR1 SGHKS, CDR2 YYEKEE (reference sequence). V dropped 1 base and J dropped 3 bases, with 11 bases sitting between them. The CDR3 covers 14 residues. CDR3 amino acids: CASSLRSNYYEQYF. The CDR3 DNA reads TGTGCCAGCAGCTTGCGGTCAAATTACTACGAGCAGTACTTC.